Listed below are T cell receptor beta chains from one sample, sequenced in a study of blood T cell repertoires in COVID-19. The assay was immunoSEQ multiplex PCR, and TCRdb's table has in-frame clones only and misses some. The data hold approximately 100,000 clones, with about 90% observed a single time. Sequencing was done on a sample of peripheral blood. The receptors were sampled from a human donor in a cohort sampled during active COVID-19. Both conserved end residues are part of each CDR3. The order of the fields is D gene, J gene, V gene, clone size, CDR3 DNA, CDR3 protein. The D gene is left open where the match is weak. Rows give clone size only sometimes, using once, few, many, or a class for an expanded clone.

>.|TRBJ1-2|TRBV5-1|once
TGCGCCAGCAGCTTGGAGGGGACTAACTATGGCTACACCTTC
CASSLEGTNYGYTF
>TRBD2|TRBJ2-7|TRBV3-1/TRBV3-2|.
TGTGCCAGCAGCCCCGGACTAGCGGGAGGCCCCTCGTACGAGCAGTACTTC
CASSPGLAGGPSYEQYF
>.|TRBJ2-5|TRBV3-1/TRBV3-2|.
TGTGCCAGCAGCCAATACAGGTGGGATGGAGAGACCCAGTACTTC
CASSQYRWDGETQYF
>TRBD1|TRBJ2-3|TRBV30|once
TGTGCCTGGAGTCCACGGGACAGAAACCTGGGAGATACGCAGTATTTT
CAWSPRDRNLGDTQYF
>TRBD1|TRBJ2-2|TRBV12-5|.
TGTGCTAGTGGTTGGCGACAGGGCGGGGAGCTGTTTTTT
CASGWRQGGELFF
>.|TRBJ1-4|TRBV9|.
TGTGCCAGCAGCGTGAACACAGGGAAACTGTTTTTT
CASSVNTGKLFF
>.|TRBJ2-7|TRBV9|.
TGTGCCAGCAGCGTGTCGACGGGATCCTACGAGCAGTACTTC
CASSVSTGSYEQYF
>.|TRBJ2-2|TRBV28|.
TGTGCCAGCAGTTTTCTTATCCCCAGAGCGAGCGGCGGTACCGGGGAGCTGTTTTTT
CASSFLIPRASGGTGELFF
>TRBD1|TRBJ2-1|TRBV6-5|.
TGTGCCAGTTTGGACAGGGGGCATGCTGAGCAGTTCTTC
CASLDRGHAEQFF
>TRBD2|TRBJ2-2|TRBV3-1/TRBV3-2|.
TGTGCCAGCTCCAAGGAAACAAGCGGGGACCACACCGGGGAGCTGTTTTTT
CASSKETSGDHTGELFF
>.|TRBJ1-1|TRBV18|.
TGTGCCAGCTCACCAAATCCCAGGAACACTGAAGCTTTCTTT
CASSPNPRNTEAFF
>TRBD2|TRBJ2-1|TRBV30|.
TGTGCCTGGACCCCAGGGGCGGGGGGGCCCATTGAGCAGTTCTTC
CAWTPGAGGPIEQFF
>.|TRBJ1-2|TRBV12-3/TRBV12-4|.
TGTGCCAGCAGTTTAGGGCAGAACTATGGCTACACCTTC
CASSLGQNYGYTF
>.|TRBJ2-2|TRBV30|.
TGTGCCCGTTCAACCGTCATACATGCGAACACCGGGGAGCTGTTTTTT
CARSTVIHANTGELFF
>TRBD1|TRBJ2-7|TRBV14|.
TGTGCCAGCAGCCAAGTGACAGGGACCCTCTCCTACGAGCAGTACTTC
CASSQVTGTLSYEQYF
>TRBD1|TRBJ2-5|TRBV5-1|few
TGCGCCAGCAGCCAAGGACAGGGACTCCAGGAGACCCAGTACTTC
CASSQGQGLQETQYF
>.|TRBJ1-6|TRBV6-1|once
TGTGCCAGCAGTAAAGCCCCATACGGGGGTGAGGGTTCACCCCTCCACTTT
CASSKAPYGGEGSPLHF
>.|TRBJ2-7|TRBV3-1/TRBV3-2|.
TGTGCCAGCAGCCAAGAATCCAGGTCATTCTACGAGCAGTACTTC
CASSQESRSFYEQYF
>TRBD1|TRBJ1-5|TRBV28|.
TGTGCCAGCACCGTAACCGGGACAGGGGGCGGACAGCCCCAGCATTTT
CASTVTGTGGGQPQHF
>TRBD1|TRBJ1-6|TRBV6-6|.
TGTGCCAGCAGTTACGCAGGGGGCCTGAATTCACCCCTCCACTTT
CASSYAGGLNSPLHF
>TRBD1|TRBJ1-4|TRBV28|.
TGTGCCACCCGGTGGAGGACAGGGGTCGTAGTTACTAATGAAAAACTGTTTTTT
CATRWRTGVVVTNEKLFF
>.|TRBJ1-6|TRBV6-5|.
TGTGCCAGCAGTCTACAGTCCTATAATTCACCCCTCCACTTT
CASSLQSYNSPLHF
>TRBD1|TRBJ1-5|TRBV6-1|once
TGTGCCAGCAGTGAGAGGGACAGGGGAAGCAATCAGCCCCAGCATTTT
CASSERDRGSNQPQHF
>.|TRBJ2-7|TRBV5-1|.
TGCGCCAGCAGCTGGGGCTCGCCCCCATTCGGGGAGCAGTACTTC
CASSWGSPPFGEQYF
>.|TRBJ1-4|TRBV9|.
TGTGCCAGCAGCGGCTCAGTTATAACTAATGAAAAACTGTTTTTT
CASSGSVITNEKLFF
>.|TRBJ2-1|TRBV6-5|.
TGTGCCAGCAGACGACTAGATCGCTACAATGAGCAGTTCTTC
CASRRLDRYNEQFF
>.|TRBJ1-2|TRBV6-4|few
TGTGCCAGCAGTGACTGGGCAGGGAACTATGGCTACACCTTC
CASSDWAGNYGYTF
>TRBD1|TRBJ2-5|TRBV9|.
TGTGCCAGCAGCGTAGCGACAGGGTACGGTGGAGAGACCCAGTACTTC
CASSVATGYGGETQYF
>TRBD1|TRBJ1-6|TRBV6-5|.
TGTGCCAGCAGTTACTCGATGGGGACAGGGGATTCACCCCTCCACTTT
CASSYSMGTGDSPLHF
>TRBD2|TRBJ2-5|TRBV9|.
TGTGCCAGCAGCGTAGGGGAGGGACTAACGGAGACCCAGTACTTC
CASSVGEGLTETQYF
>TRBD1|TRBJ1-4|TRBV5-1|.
TGCGCCAGCAGCGACAGGGCCGGCAGAAAACTGTTTTTT
CASSDRAGRKLFF
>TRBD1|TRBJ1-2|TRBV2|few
TGTGCCAGCAGGGGACAGGGAGATGGCTACACCTTC
CASRGQGDGYTF
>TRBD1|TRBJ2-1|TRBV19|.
TGTGCCAGTAGTACGGGACAGGGGAGGAATGAGCAGTTCTTC
CASSTGQGRNEQFF
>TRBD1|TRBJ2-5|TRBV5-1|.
TGCGCCAGCAGCTTCCGGGACAGTGAGACCCAGTACTTC
CASSFRDSETQYF
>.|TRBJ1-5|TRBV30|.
TGTGCCTGGAGTGTCGGCAGGACTTCAGGGCCCCAGCATTTT
CAWSVGRTSGPQHF
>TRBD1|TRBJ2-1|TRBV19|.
TGTGCCAGTAGTATACAGGGACAGGGGCTTTACAATGAGCAGTTCTTC
CASSIQGQGLYNEQFF
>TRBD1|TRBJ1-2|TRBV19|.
TGTGCCAGCAGCAAAGGGGGCTTCGAGGACTATGGCTACACCTTC
CASSKGGFEDYGYTF
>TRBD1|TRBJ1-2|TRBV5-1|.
TGCGCCAGCAGCTTGGGTCGGGACAGGTTGAACTATGGCTACACCTTC
CASSLGRDRLNYGYTF
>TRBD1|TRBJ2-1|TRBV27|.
TGTGCCAGCAGTGGGGACAGGAGTAGTTACAATGAGCAGTTCTTC
CASSGDRSSYNEQFF
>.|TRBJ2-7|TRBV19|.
TGTGCCAGTAGGCAATCTTCCATACAGGGTTACGAGCAGTACTTC
CASRQSSIQGYEQYF
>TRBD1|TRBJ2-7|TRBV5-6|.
TGTGCCAGCAGCTCGACCGGGACAGGATCCTACGAGCAGTACTTC
CASSSTGTGSYEQYF
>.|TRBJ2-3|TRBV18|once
TGTGCCAGCTCACCACAGAGAGTAGATACGCAGTATTTT
CASSPQRVDTQYF
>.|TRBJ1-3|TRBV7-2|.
TGTGCCAGCAGCTTAATCAGACAGGGAAACACCATATATTTT
CASSLIRQGNTIYF